This entry describes one T cell receptor beta chain. TCRdb used MiXCR to reprocess the 5' RACE reads, holding one entry per CDR3 protein. The data contain roughly 450,000 distinct CDR3 sequences, around a sixth of them seen just once; the ten biggest clones take up about 12%. The entry originates in a study of T-cell memory formation after mild COVID-19. Trimming stripped 1 base from V and 7 bases from J, with 12 bases between. Germline-derived CDR1 and CDR2 are SGDLS and YYNGEE. The CDR3 is 15 amino acids. The receptor's source is an adult woman who had mild COVID-19 (a few samples of this study predate the infection). Cell type and time point are not known. The sequenced sample was PBMCs or a T cell subset sorted from them (not recorded which). J is TRBJ1-6 and V is TRBV9; D gene uncertain. The CDR3 loop is CASSVRTGLNSPLHF. The CDR3 bases are TGTGCCAGCAGCGTACGAACGGGATTAAATTCACCCCTCCACTTT.